These T cell receptor beta chains were read from a single sample in a study of cytomegalovirus exposure and HLA in healthy donors. The assay was immunoSEQ multiplex PCR, and TCRdb's table has in-frame clones only and misses some. In the table there are roughly 250,000 clones, approximately 87% of which are singletons. Sequencing input: PBMCs. Every receptor here comes from a man aged 18-30 years in good health and CMV-seronegative. The CDR3 runs from the conserved cysteine through the conserved F or W. D genes are given only for firm matches. For some rows the clone size is stated as once, few or many, or as a class when expanded; others skip it.

J gene	V gene	clone size	D gene	CDR3 protein	CDR3 DNA
TRBJ2-7	TRBV9	few	-	CASSVVRGEYEQYF	TGTGCCAGCAGCGTAGTTCGGGGTGAATACGAGCAGTACTTC
TRBJ2-1	TRBV28	many	TRBD2	CASSSGGGRFF	TGTGCCAGCAGTAGCGGGGGAGGTCGGTTCTTC
TRBJ2-7	TRBV25-1	-	TRBD2	CASSGTSAWLEQYF	TGTGCCAGCAGTGGCACTAGCGCCTGGCTCGAGCAGTACTTC
TRBJ1-4	TRBV7-8	once	-	CASSLRARGLDEKLFF	TGTGCCAGCAGCTTAAGGGCAAGGGGCCTTGATGAAAAACTGTTTTTT
TRBJ1-1	TRBV9	-	-	CASSVGYGETEAFF	TGTGCCAGCAGCGTAGGTTACGGGGAGACTGAAGCTTTCTTT
TRBJ1-4	TRBV6-5	-	TRBD1	CASSSGQGNEKLFF	TGTGCCAGCAGTTCGGGACAGGGAAATGAAAAACTGTTTTTT
TRBJ2-3	TRBV18	-	TRBD2	CASSPGQRGGPGDTQYF	TGTGCCAGCTCACCGGGCCAGCGGGGGGGCCCAGGAGATACGCAGTATTTT
TRBJ1-4	TRBV6-6	few	TRBD1	CASRNRGPDEKLFF	TGTGCCAGCAGAAACAGGGGTCCGGATGAAAAACTGTTTTTT
TRBJ2-2	TRBV28	-	-	CASSPPGRDTGELFF	TGTGCCAGCAGCCCCCCCGGGCGGGATACCGGGGAGCTGTTTTTT
TRBJ2-7	TRBV4-1	-	TRBD2	CASSQRTGGSYEQYF	TGCGCCAGCAGCCAGAGGACGGGGGGATCCTACGAGCAGTACTTC
TRBJ2-1	TRBV12-5	-	TRBD2	CASADSGLSYNEQFF	TGTGCTAGTGCAGATAGCGGGTTATCCTACAATGAGCAGTTCTTC
TRBJ2-7	TRBV4-3	-	TRBD2	CASSQDLVGLAGEQYF	TGCGCCAGCAGCCAAGATCTAGTAGGACTAGCGGGGGAGCAGTACTTC
TRBJ1-6	TRBV5-1	-	-	CASSLWVDNIGNNSPLHF	TGCGCCAGCAGCTTGTGGGTGGACAACATTGGAAATAATTCACCCCTCCACTTT
TRBJ1-2	TRBV7-9	few	-	CASTPTTGLYGYTF	TGTGCCAGCACCCCCACCACAGGTCTCTATGGCTACACCTTC
TRBJ2-7	TRBV5-1	-	-	CASSSAGGAVEQYF	TGCGCCAGCAGCTCAGCAGGAGGGGCCGTCGAGCAGTACTTC
TRBJ2-5	TRBV5-1	-	-	CASSPTGNGGQETQYF	TGCGCCAGCAGCCCGACAGGGAACGGGGGCCAAGAGACCCAGTACTTC
TRBJ2-3	TRBV10-3	-	-	CAISESKNGETDTQYF	TGTGCCATCAGTGAGTCTAAGAACGGGGAAACAGATACGCAGTATTTT
TRBJ2-3	TRBV10-1	-	TRBD2	CASSESIAGGTDTQYF	TGCGCCAGCAGTGAGTCTATAGCGGGGGGTACAGATACGCAGTATTTT
TRBJ2-1	TRBV4-3	-	TRBD1	CASSQGDSLFNEQFF	TGCGCCAGCAGCCAAGGGGACAGCCTTTTCAATGAGCAGTTCTTC
TRBJ2-1	TRBV6-5	-	-	CASNVGNSYNEQFF	TGTGCCAGCAATGTGGGCAACTCCTACAATGAGCAGTTCTTC
TRBJ2-1	TRBV6-5	-	-	CASSSRTGSEQFF	TGTGCCAGCAGTTCCCGGACGGGGAGTGAGCAGTTCTTC
TRBJ2-7	TRBV4-2	-	TRBD2	CASSQDPREGIYEQYF	TGTGCCAGCAGCCAAGATCCGCGGGAGGGTATCTACGAGCAGTACTTC
TRBJ2-2	TRBV7-9	-	-	CASSLIPESTGELFF	TGTGCCAGCAGCTTAATCCCGGAGTCCACCGGGGAGCTGTTTTTT
TRBJ2-1	TRBV7-2	-	-	CASSSLGGGLSEQFF	TGTGCCAGCAGCTCCCTGGGGGGGGGCCTAAGTGAGCAGTTCTTC
TRBJ2-2	TRBV6-4	-	-	CASRATLNTGELFF	TGTGCCAGCAGAGCTACACTAAACACCGGGGAGCTGTTTTTT
TRBJ2-7	TRBV21-1	-	-	CASSEPGQESEQYF	TGTGCCAGCAGCGAACCGGGACAGGAGTCCGAGCAGTACTTC
TRBJ2-7	TRBV28	-	TRBD2	CASSKDSAGVGREQYF	TGTGCCAGCAGTAAAGACTCAGCGGGAGTGGGACGGGAGCAGTACTTC
TRBJ2-7	TRBV5-1	-	-	CASSGNVGTYEQYF	TGCGCCAGCAGCGGAAACGTTGGGACTTACGAGCAGTACTTC
TRBJ2-3	TRBV5-4	once	TRBD1	CASSLEGQGISDTQYF	TGTGCCAGCAGCTTGGAGGGACAGGGTATCTCAGATACGCAGTATTTT
TRBJ2-3	TRBV7-9	-	-	CASSLAGGDTQYF	TGTGCCAGCAGCTTAGCGGGAGGAGATACGCAGTATTTT
TRBJ2-5	TRBV5-6	-	TRBD2	CASSAELTSGIGETQYF	TGTGCCAGCAGCGCGGAATTGACTAGCGGGATAGGGGAGACCCAGTACTTC
TRBJ2-1	TRBV11-2	-	TRBD1	CGGQGNLGEQFF	TGCGGGGGACAGGGAAATCTGGGTGAGCAGTTCTTC
TRBJ1-4	TRBV7-9	-	TRBD1	CASSSNRGPYEKLFF	TGTGCCAGCAGCTCTAACAGGGGCCCTTATGAAAAACTGTTTTTT
TRBJ2-1	TRBV7-3	-	TRBD1	CASSRGTGAEQFF	TGTGCCAGCAGCCGCGGGACAGGCGCTGAGCAGTTCTTC
TRBJ2-3	TRBV7-3	once	-	CASSLGRNTDTQYF	TGTGCCAGCAGCCTGGGGCGTAACACAGATACGCAGTATTTT
TRBJ2-1	TRBV7-2	-	TRBD2	CASGERGPSYNEQFF	TGTGCCAGCGGGGAGCGGGGGCCGTCCTACAATGAGCAGTTCTTC
TRBJ1-2	TRBV28	-	-	CASKVHGNLYGYTF	TGTGCCAGCAAAGTACACGGGAACCTCTATGGCTACACCTTC
TRBJ2-7	TRBV28	-	-	CASSLLRAEQYF	TGTGCCAGCAGTTTACTCAGGGCCGAGCAGTACTTC
TRBJ2-1	TRBV13	-	-	CASSLGWSSGEGDEQFF	TGTGCCAGCAGCTTAGGCTGGAGTTCGGGGGAAGGAGATGAGCAGTTCTTC
TRBJ2-7	TRBV30	-	-	CAWSVSDSGQYF	TGTGCCTGGAGTGTATCGGATTCGGGGCAGTACTTC
TRBJ2-1	TRBV6-5	-	TRBD1	CASSPRDRVWNEQFF	TGTGCCAGCAGTCCCCGCGACAGGGTTTGGAATGAGCAGTTCTTC
TRBJ2-3	TRBV29-1	-	-	CSVVWAITSTDTQYF	TGCAGCGTTGTTTGGGCGATAACTAGCACAGATACGCAGTATTTT
TRBJ1-1	TRBV11-3	-	-	CASSRDVGGRAFF	TGTGCCAGCAGCCGCGACGTGGGGGGTCGAGCTTTCTTT
TRBJ2-7	TRBV20-1	-	TRBD2	CSAREVYEQYF	TGCAGTGCTCGGGAGGTCTACGAGCAGTACTTC
TRBJ1-2	TRBV18	few	-	CASSPPTGFNGYTF	TGTGCCAGCTCACCACCGACAGGTTTTAATGGCTACACCTTC
TRBJ1-2	TRBV15	few	-	CATSSGQWAYTF	TGTGCCACCAGCTCCGGACAGTGGGCCTACACCTTC
TRBJ2-1	TRBV28	-	TRBD1	CASSLPTGDSYNEQFF	TGTGCCAGCAGTTTACCGACAGGGGACTCCTACAATGAGCAGTTCTTC
TRBJ1-2	TRBV7-2	-	-	CASSLAPREGVGYTF	TGTGCCAGCAGCTTAGCGCCCAGGGAAGGTGTGGGCTACACCTTC
TRBJ1-1	TRBV2	-	-	CASMRTLNTEAFF	TGTGCCAGCATGCGAACCCTGAACACTGAAGCTTTCTTT
TRBJ2-6	TRBV7-9	-	TRBD2	CASSSGPGGRGVGANVLTF	TGTGCCAGCAGCTCCGGCCCTGGCGGGAGAGGGGTGGGGGCCAACGTCCTGACTTTC
TRBJ1-3	TRBV9	-	-	CASSAQGSASGNTIYF	TGTGCCAGCAGCGCTCAGGGATCAGCTTCTGGAAACACCATATATTTT
TRBJ1-1	TRBV27	-	-	CASSLGTRNTEAFF	TGTGCCAGCAGTTTAGGGACAAGGAACACTGAAGCTTTCTTT
TRBJ2-1	TRBV27	-	TRBD2	CASSFPSGSINEQFF	TGTGCCAGCAGTTTCCCTAGCGGTTCAATCAATGAGCAGTTCTTC
TRBJ2-1	TRBV19	-	TRBD2	CASSLLAGGPNEQFF	TGTGCCAGTAGCCTTCTCGCGGGAGGGCCGAATGAGCAGTTCTTC
TRBJ2-7	TRBV4-3	-	TRBD1	CASSPQQGAEQYF	TGCGCCAGCAGCCCTCAACAGGGGGCCGAGCAGTACTTC